The clone carrying this T cell receptor (beta chain) was observed a handful of times. As yet, its antigen is unknown. Per sample, at least 5 micrograms of total RNA were extracted. Together with a sample-barcoded 5' primer, a J-beta primer mix was included in a second PCR lasting about 6 to 12 cycles. In TCRdb, the 5' RACE reads were re-called with MiXCR into one record per CDR3 protein. The table shows about 1.7 million distinct CDR3 sequences, with roughly 27% occurring only once. The data are from a study of blood T cells in healthy people across ages. Whole-study results and caveats: From one million sequenced T cells, diversity estimates were lower bounds. Changes in expanded clonotypes were possibly confounded, as the CMV status of donors was unknown.

CDR1 and CDR2 from the germline V gene are MGHRA and YSYEKL. The CDR3 contains 17 residues. J lost 5 bases, V lost 1 base, and 8 bases had no gene match. The sample consisted of blood. The V and J genes are TRBV4-1 and TRBJ2-2; 9 bases are shared with TRBD2. This TCR derives from a woman between 25 and 40 years old in good health. CDR3 in amino acids: CASSQARGGDGTGELFF. DNA of the CDR3: TGCGCCAGCAGCCAAGCGCGGGGGGGCGATGGAACCGGGGAGCTGTTTTTT.